Below are 27 T cell receptor beta chains sequenced from a single sample in a study of PD-1 blockade in classical Hodgkin lymphoma. Method: immunoSEQ multiplex PCR; TCRdb's copy keeps in-frame clones and lacks some. This sample has roughly 100,000 clones, with roughly 89% found just once. As for time point: cycle 4 day 1 (C4D1), after six to seven weeks of nivolumab. Brentuximab vedotin exposure varied, and every patient relapsed after autologous stem cell transplantation. Sequences were derived from peripheral blood mononuclear cells (PBMCs), sampled before the fourth cycle of nivolumab. Source of these receptors: a human donor with classical Hodgkin lymphoma.

The chain carries TRBV11-2 and TRBJ2-5; D remains unclear. The germline V gene has CDR1 SGHAT and CDR2 FQNNGV. The CDR3 is made up of 11 amino acids. Between the trimmed V and J ends, which lost 0 bases and 9 bases, there was a span of 5 bases. In nucleotides, the CDR3 is TGTGCCAGCAGCTTAGATCATCCCCAGTACTTC. Translating gives CASSLDHPQYF.

This chain uses TRBV19 with TRBJ2-7; TRBD1 matches 7 bases. Germline V gene lookup returns CDR1 LNHDA and CDR2 SQIVND (reference sequence). Trimming at V came to 5 bases and at J to 2 bases, leaving 3 bases not matched to a gene. This CDR3 comprises 13 residues. DNA for the CDR3: TGTGCCAGTAGTTCGGGACAGACCTACGAGCAGTACTTC. Its protein is CASSSGQTYEQYF.

The V gene is TRBV7-9, the J gene TRBJ2-1, with TRBD1 matching 7 bases. Germline V gene sequence: CDR1 SEHNR, CDR2 FQNEAQ (reference sequence). The trim removed 3 bases at V and 2 bases at J, leaving 7 bases unmatched. The CDR3 sequence is 16 residues long. CDR3 loop: CASSLSAGGTYNEQFF. The DNA for the CDR3 is TGTGCCAGCAGCTTGTCCGCAGGGGGAACCTACAATGAGCAGTTCTTC.

This sequence joins TRBV9 and TRBJ2-1; D gene unclear. CDR1 and CDR2 from the germline V gene are SGDLS and YYNGEE. V was shortened by 0 bases and J by 3 bases, with 1 base between the two germline ends. CDR3 size: 12 residues. The CDR3 bases are TGTGCCAGCAGCGTAGACTACAATGAGCAGTTCTTC. Its protein is CASSVDYNEQFF. Variable domain in full (rest from reference TRBV9 and TRBJ2-1): DSGVTQTPKHLITATGQRVTLRCSPRSGDLSVYWYQQSLDQGLQFLIQYYNGEERAKGNILERFSAQQFPDLHSELNLSSLELGDSALYFCASSVDYNEQFFGPGTRLTVL.

The chain recombines TRBV6-5 with TRBJ1-1; 11 bases are a match to TRBD1. The J segment lost 4 bases and the V segment lost 5 bases, leaving 3 bases of the junction unmatched. This CDR3 comprises 14 residues. Germline V lookup: CDR1 MNHEY, CDR2 SVGAGI. The CDR3 spells CASSPGTGGTEAFF. In DNA form, the CDR3 reads TGTGCCAGCAGTCCCGGGACAGGGGGCACTGAAGCTTTCTTT.

The chain joins TRBV6-5 to TRBJ1-2; 8 nucleotides match TRBD1. This CDR3 has 14 amino acids. With 6 bases clipped from V and 2 bases from J, the junction kept 5 bases outside the gene matches. Germline CDR1 MNHEY, CDR2 SVGAGI. The CDR3 sequence is CASSSDRANYGYTF. The CDR3 DNA reads TGTGCCAGCAGCTCGGACAGGGCGAACTATGGCTACACCTTC.

The chain employs TRBV5-6 and TRBJ1-2; perhaps TRBD1 as D (6 bases). Trimming took 0 bases from V and 4 from J, leaving 16 bases between them. The CDR3 sequence is 16 residues long. Germline CDR1 SGHDT, CDR2 YYEEEE. The CDR3 reads CASSLDRGGRGYGYTF. The CDR3 DNA is TGTGCCAGCAGCTTGGATCGAGGGGGGCGCGGCTATGGCTACACCTTC.

The chain carries TRBV2 and TRBJ2-5; 12 positions agree with TRBD2. Trimming at V came to 6 bases and at J to 4 bases, leaving 9 bases not matched to a gene. There are 16 residues in the CDR3. Germline V gives CDR1 SNHLY, CDR2 FYNNEI. This CDR3 is CASRRLAGEAPETQYF. CDR3 DNA: TGTGCCAGCAGGAGACTAGCGGGAGAGGCCCCAGAGACCCAGTACTTC.

J is TRBJ1-1 and V is TRBV11-2, with 7 nucleotides matching TRBD1. The length of the CDR3 is 15 residues. The germline gives CDR1 SGHAT, CDR2 FQNNGV. After removal of 5 bases from V and 2 bases from J, the junction contained 8 bases not matched to a gene. CDR3 DNA: TGTGCCAGCAGCGGACGACAGGGTCCCAACACTGAAGCTTTCTTT. It codes for CASSGRQGPNTEAFF.

The chain employs TRBV5-1 and TRBJ2-1, with D tentatively TRBD1 (5 bases). Germline CDR1 SGHRS, CDR2 YFSETQ. The CDR3 runs to 16 residues. V was shortened by 0 bases and J by 0 bases, with 10 bases between the two germline ends. This CDR3 is CASSLGGGSSYNEQFF. The CDR3 DNA reads TGCGCCAGCAGCTTGGGGGGCGGAAGCTCCTACAATGAGCAGTTCTTC.

This sequence joins TRBV7-9 and TRBJ1-2; D not certain. V lost 3 bases, J lost 2 bases, and 1 base lay in between. Germline CDR1 reads SEHNR; CDR2 reads FQNEAQ (reference sequence). This CDR3 has 11 residues. The CDR3 DNA reads TGTGCCAGCAGCTTGAACTATGGCTACACCTTC. This gives the protein CASSLNYGYTF. Looking up the rest from reference TRBV7-9 and TRBJ1-2 gives the full variable domain: DTGVSQNPRHKITKRGQNVTFRCDPISEHNRLYWYRQTLGQGPEFLTYFQNEAQLEKSRLLSDRFSAERPKGSFSTLEIQRTEQGDSAMYLCASSLNYGYTFGSGTRLTVV.

V is TRBV11-2 and J is TRBJ1-3, with unresolved D. The CDR3 is 14 amino acids. The germline V gene has CDR1 SGHAT and CDR2 FQNNGV. V gave up 7 bases and J gave up 0 bases, with 10 bases separating them. The CDR3: CASKSFHSGNTIYF. CDR3 nucleotides: TGTGCCAGCAAGAGCTTTCACTCTGGAAACACCATATATTTT.

J is TRBJ1-5 and V is TRBV2, with unresolved D. V was pared by 3 bases and J by 5 bases, with 14 bases between. CDR3 length: 15 residues. Per the germline V gene, CDR1 is SNHLY and CDR2 is FYNNEI. Here the CDR3 reads CASSDGEGWDQPQHF. The CDR3 DNA is TGTGCCAGCAGTGATGGGGAGGGATGGGATCAGCCCCAGCATTTT.

This clone was seen more than once but under ten times. The rearrangement uses TRBV5-6 and TRBJ1-3, with 11 bases aligning to TRBD1. The CDR3 extends over 17 amino acids. The V gene's germline CDR1 is SGHDT and CDR2 YYEEEE. V gave up 3 bases and J gave up 0 bases; unmatched junction bases: 5. The CDR3 bases are TGTGCCAGCAGCTCCTGGACAGGGGGCCCCTCTGGAAACACCATATATTTT. It yields the protein CASSSWTGGPSGNTIYF.

The chain has TRBV29-1 and TRBJ2-1, with TRBD1 matching 7 bases. CDR1 and CDR2 from the germline V gene are SQVTM and ANQGSEA. This CDR3 is 13 amino acids long. With 6 bases clipped from V and 6 bases from J, the junction kept 8 bases outside the gene matches. The CDR3 nucleotides read TGCAGCGTCGACAGGGTAAGGGCCAATGAGCAGTTCTTC. Translation gives CSVDRVRANEQFF.

The V call is TRBV29-1, the J call TRBJ2-1, with 12 nucleotides matching TRBD2. J lost 8 bases, V lost 6 bases, and 17 bases had no gene match. CDR1 and CDR2 from the germline V gene are SQVTM and ANQGSEA. The CDR3 has 17 amino acids. CDR3 coding DNA: TGCAGCGTGCGTTCCGGACTAGCGGGATCCGGGATCTATGAGCAGTTCTTC. Its protein product is CSVRSGLAGSGIYEQFF.

J is TRBJ2-5 and V is TRBV6-5, with D possibly TRBD1 on 8 matching bases. The length of the CDR3 is 16 residues. Germline-derived CDR1 and CDR2 are MNHEY and SVGAGI. V was pared by 3 bases and J by 5 bases, with 19 bases between. This CDR3 reads CASSYRTGRGGETQYF. In DNA, the CDR3 is TGTGCCAGCAGTTATAGGACAGGGAGGGGCGGCGAGACCCAGTACTTC.

This chain connects TRBV7-2 to TRBJ2-1, with 13 positions matching TRBD2. This CDR3 has 14 residues. V dropped 5 bases and J dropped 9; count of bases not matched to a gene: 4. CDR1 and CDR2 from the germline V gene are SGHTA and FQGNSA. The CDR3 loop is CASSLLAGGTEQFF. The CDR3 nucleotides are TGTGCCAGCAGCCTACTAGCGGGAGGGACTGAGCAGTTCTTC.

The J gene is TRBJ2-6, the V gene TRBV30, with D hard to call. V was pared by 2 bases and J by 0 bases, with 20 bases between. The CDR3 runs to 19 residues. The germline CDR1 and CDR2 sequences are GTSNPN and SVGIG (reference sequence). CDR3 sequence reads: CAWSTYTPLDPSGANVLTF. DNA for the CDR3: TGTGCCTGGAGTACTTATACCCCCCTAGATCCCTCTGGGGCCAACGTCCTGACTTTC.

This chain uses TRBV6-6 with TRBJ1-1, with a possible D match to TRBD1 (5 bases). Trimming took 9 bases from V and 7 from J, leaving 15 bases between them. The V gene's germline CDR1 is MNHNY and CDR2 SVGAGI (reference sequence). The CDR3 sequence is 12 residues long. Here the CDR3 reads CASTKEGIEAFF. CDR3 coding DNA: TGTGCCAGTACGAAGGAGGGGATTGAAGCTTTCTTT.

The CDR3 here is CASSLYGTGEETQYF. The CDR3 region has the DNA TGTGCCAGCAGTCTTTATGGGACAGGGGAAGAGACCCAGTACTTC. The rearrangement joins TRBV2 to TRBJ2-5, with 10 bases aligning to TRBD1. Per the germline V gene, CDR1 is SNHLY and CDR2 is FYNNEI. V was clipped by 5 bases and J by 3 bases; unmatched bases: 6. The CDR3 totals 15 residues.

V is TRBV29-1 and J is TRBJ2-1, with 7 bases lining up with TRBD2. V trimming: 8 bases; J trimming: 1 base; junction bases outside the gene matches: 11. This CDR3 has 15 residues. The germline CDR1 and CDR2 sequences are SQVTM and ANQGSEA. The CDR3: CSLRPSGGSYNEQFF. DNA for the CDR3: TGCAGCCTCCGTCCTAGCGGAGGTTCCTACAATGAGCAGTTCTTC.

This chain joins TRBV2 and TRBJ1-5, with 8 bases that match TRBD1. Germline-derived CDR1 and CDR2 are SNHLY and FYNNEI. V lost 7 bases and J lost 3; bases outside the gene matches: 5. CDR3 size: 14 residues. In DNA form, the CDR3 reads TGTGCCAGCAATCAGGGGGCGATCAATCAGCCCCAGCATTTT. It specifies CASNQGAINQPQHF.

The CDR3: CASSRNTDTQYF. In DNA form, the CDR3 reads TGTGCCAGCAGTCGCAACACAGATACGCAGTATTTT. The gene calls are TRBV28 and TRBJ2-3; D unclear. The germline CDR1 and CDR2 sequences are MDHEN and SYDVKM. The CDR3 is 12 amino acids. Trimming removed 5 bases at V and 2 bases at J, with 5 bases between.

The rearrangement joins TRBV6-5 to TRBJ1-1; D is ambiguous. Trimming stripped 6 bases from V and 2 bases from J, with 16 bases between. In germline, CDR1 is MNHEY, CDR2 SVGAGI. The CDR3 consists of 15 residues. This chain's CDR3 is CASSQYWVINTEAFF. CDR3 sequence (DNA): TGTGCCAGCAGCCAATATTGGGTGATAAACACTGAAGCTTTCTTT.

This sequence joins TRBV10-3 and TRBJ1-5; 7 nucleotides agree with TRBD1. Germline CDR1 reads ENHRY; CDR2 reads SYGVKD. Unmatched junction bases numbered 5, after V lost 6 bases and J lost 3 bases. This CDR3 is built from 14 residues. CDR3 sequence: CAISAGGNNQPQHF. CDR3 bases: TGTGCCATCAGCGCAGGGGGGAACAATCAGCCCCAGCATTTT.

V usage is TRBV7-2 and J usage is TRBJ1-1; D remains ambiguous. This CDR3 region has 16 residues. The germline CDR1 and CDR2 sequences are SGHTA and FQGNSA. Between the trimmed V and J ends, which lost 1 base and 0 bases, there was a span of 12 bases. In DNA form, the CDR3 reads TGTGCCAGCAGCTTAGGATCCCGATCTTTGAACACTGAAGCTTTCTTT. Amino acids: CASSLGSRSLNTEAFF.